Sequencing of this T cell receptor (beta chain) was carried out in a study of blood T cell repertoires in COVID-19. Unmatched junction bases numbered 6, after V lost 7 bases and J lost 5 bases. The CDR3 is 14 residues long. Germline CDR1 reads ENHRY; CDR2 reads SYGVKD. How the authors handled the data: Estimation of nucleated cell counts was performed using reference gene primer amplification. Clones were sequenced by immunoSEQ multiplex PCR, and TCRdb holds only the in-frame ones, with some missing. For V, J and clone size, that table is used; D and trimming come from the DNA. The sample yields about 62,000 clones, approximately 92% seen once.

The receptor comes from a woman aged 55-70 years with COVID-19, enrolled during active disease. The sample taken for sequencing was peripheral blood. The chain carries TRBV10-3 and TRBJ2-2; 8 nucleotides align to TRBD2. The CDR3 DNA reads TGTGCCATCATGAGCGGGAGAGGAACCGGGGAGCTGTTTTTT. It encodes CAIMSGRGTGELFF.